This TCR beta chain was obtained from a study of beta chain features in type 1 diabetes. The study, taken as a whole, reports: TCRB rearrangement may or may not be influenced by HLA type; here this remained unresolved. In type 1 diabetes patients, VDJ junctions had fewer insertions; deletions at these junctions were more frequent. A moderate, significant TCRB CDR3 shortening appeared in type 1 diabetes across four CD4+ subsets.

The single heparinised draw taken from each donor contained around 100 mL of blood on average. The study reverse transcribed the entire isolated RNA, so it sequenced expressed TCRB transcripts. Sequenced by immunoSEQ multiplex PCR; TCRdb stores in-frame clones only, minus some. The sample includes 680,000 or so clones, under 15% of them seen just once. Germline CDR1 and CDR2: SQVTM and ANQGSEA. The CDR3 runs to 15 residues. V shed 4 bases and J shed 4 bases, with 17 bases lying between them. Worth noting for this clone: Its antigen is unidentified.

Input material: naive CD4+ T cells from blood. This chain links TRBV29-1 with TRBJ1-3; D remains ambiguous. The TCR originated in a man aged 18-30 years with type 1 diabetes. The DNA of the CDR3 is TGCAGCGTTGCTAAAACAGCCTCCTCCGGAAACACCATATATTTT. As protein: CSVAKTASSGNTIYF.